This is a list of T cell receptor beta chains from one sample in a study of blood T cell repertoires in COVID-19. Sequenced by immunoSEQ multiplex PCR; TCRdb stores in-frame clones only, minus some. The sample records about 88,000 clones, around 90% being singletons. Sequenced: peripheral blood. The receptors shown here come from a human donor with active COVID-19. The donor label of this sample is uncertain. CDR3s include the opening cysteine and the closing phenylalanine or tryptophan. A D gene is named only where the DNA matches it firmly. For some rows the clone size is stated as once, few or many, or as a class when expanded; others skip it.

d_call	v_call	j_call	clone_size	cdr3_aa	cdr3_nt
TRBD2	TRBV24-1	TRBJ2-7	-	CATGTSHSYEQYF	TGTGCCACCGGGACTAGCCACTCCTACGAGCAGTACTTC
TRBD1	TRBV7-9	TRBJ2-2	-	CASSLDRGYTGELFF	TGTGCCAGCAGCCTGGACAGGGGGTACACCGGGGAGCTGTTTTTT
TRBD2	TRBV5-4	TRBJ2-3	once	CASSSTSGGDTDTQYF	TGTGCCAGCAGCTCAACTAGCGGGGGGGACACAGATACGCAGTATTTT
-	TRBV18	TRBJ2-7	-	CASSPPNNYEQYF	TGTGCCAGCTCACCACCCAACAACTACGAGCAGTACTTC
-	TRBV14	TRBJ1-1	few	CASSQDNREGRSNTEAFF	TGTGCCAGCAGCCAAGATAACAGGGAGGGACGTTCGAACACTGAAGCTTTCTTT
TRBD2	TRBV19	TRBJ2-5	-	CASSEPSGGRPLEETQYF	TGTGCCAGTAGCGAACCTAGCGGGGGGCGCCCGTTGGAAGAGACCCAGTACTTC
TRBD2	TRBV6-4	TRBJ2-1	-	CASSDRGGSYNEQFF	TGTGCCAGCAGTGACCGGGGGGGCTCCTACAATGAGCAGTTCTTC
-	TRBV19	TRBJ2-1	once	CASSIRLGSHEQFF	TGTGCCAGTAGTATCCGACTAGGGTCCCATGAGCAGTTCTTC
TRBD2	TRBV6-5	TRBJ2-7	-	CASRIAVAGVGEQYF	TGTGCCAGCCGAATCGCAGTAGCGGGGGTTGGCGAGCAGTACTTC
TRBD2	TRBV6-1	TRBJ2-7	once	CASSEGGTPYEQYF	TGTGCCAGCAGTGAGGGGGGGACCCCCTACGAGCAGTACTTC
TRBD2	TRBV6-5	TRBJ2-1	-	CASSYGAGLYNEQFF	TGTGCCAGCAGTTACGGAGCGGGGCTCTACAATGAGCAGTTCTTC
-	TRBV5-1	TRBJ2-2	-	CASSLKLAGELFF	TGCGCCAGCAGCTTGAAACTGGCCGGGGAGCTGTTTTTT
TRBD2	TRBV5-1	TRBJ2-3	-	CASSLWGGDTQYF	TGCGCCAGCAGCTTGTGGGGAGGGGATACGCAGTATTTT
-	TRBV5-6	TRBJ1-2	-	CASSGTDKIYYGYTF	TGTGCCAGCAGCGGCACAGACAAAATATACTATGGCTACACCTTC
-	TRBV11-3	TRBJ2-2	once	CASSLDPTRAGELFF	TGTGCCAGCAGCTTAGATCCGACTAGGGCCGGGGAGCTGTTTTTT
TRBD1	TRBV28	TRBJ2-7	-	CASSSSTGGWYF	TGTGCCAGCAGTTCATCGACAGGGGGCTGGTACTTC
-	TRBV6-5	TRBJ1-5	-	CASSYSTAGGQPQHF	TGTGCCAGCAGTTACTCAACGGCAGGAGGCCAGCCCCAGCATTTT
-	TRBV4-3	TRBJ1-4	-	CASSPNFPGVEEKLFF	TGCGCCAGCAGCCCTAATTTCCCCGGGGTGGAAGAAAAACTGTTTTTT
-	TRBV18	TRBJ1-3	-	CASSPAAAGNTIYF	TGTGCCAGCTCACCAGCGGCAGCTGGAAACACCATATATTTT
-	TRBV7-2	TRBJ1-2	-	CASSPLNYGYTF	TGTGCCAGCAGCCCACTTAACTATGGCTACACCTTC
-	TRBV15	TRBJ1-4	once	CATSNLRANEKLFF	TGTGCCACCTCTAACTTGCGGGCTAATGAAAAACTGTTTTTT
-	TRBV11-2	TRBJ2-7	-	CASRGAGSYEQYF	TGTGCCAGCAGGGGGGCGGGTTCCTACGAGCAGTACTTC
TRBD2	TRBV28	TRBJ2-7	once	CASSLAGGGPHYEQYF	TGTGCCAGCAGTTTAGCCGGGGGGGGCCCCCACTACGAGCAGTACTTC
TRBD2	TRBV6-2/TRBV6-3	TRBJ2-1	once	CASSPGLAGGSEQFF	TGTGCCAGCAGTCCGGGACTAGCGGGGGGCAGTGAGCAGTTCTTC
TRBD1	TRBV19	TRBJ2-2	-	CASTPGQGAAGELFF	TGTGCCAGCACGCCGGGACAGGGGGCGGCCGGGGAGCTGTTTTTT
TRBD1	TRBV24-1	TRBJ2-5	-	CATSGGTGVGETQYF	TGTGCCACCAGTGGGGGGACAGGGGTGGGAGAGACCCAGTACTTC
TRBD2	TRBV3-1/TRBV3-2	TRBJ2-1	-	CASSQSLAGGRDEQFF	TGTGCCAGCAGCCAATCCTTAGCGGGGGGGAGGGATGAGCAGTTCTTC
-	TRBV6-5	TRBJ2-5	-	CASSYSGQQETQYF	TGTGCCAGCAGTTACTCCGGACAGCAAGAGACCCAGTACTTC
-	TRBV6-5	TRBJ1-1	-	CASRRGGTEAFF	TGTGCCAGCCGGAGGGGCGGCACTGAAGCTTTCTTT
-	TRBV3-1/TRBV3-2	TRBJ1-2	-	CASSQANSYYGYTF	TGTGCCAGCAGCCAAGCTAACAGCTACTATGGCTACACCTTC
TRBD2	TRBV7-6	TRBJ2-1	-	CASRALAGGDGEQFF	TGTGCCAGCCGGGCACTAGCGGGGGGGGACGGTGAGCAGTTCTTC
TRBD2	TRBV5-1	TRBJ2-5	-	CASNWAGGLQETQYF	TGCGCCAGCAATTGGGCGGGGGGCCTTCAAGAGACCCAGTACTTC
TRBD2	TRBV28	TRBJ2-5	-	CASSPTSGGGAQYF	TGTGCCAGCAGCCCTACTAGCGGGGGAGGGGCCCAGTACTTC
TRBD1	TRBV7-3	TRBJ1-1	-	CASSPQGADTEAFF	TGTGCCAGCAGCCCTCAGGGGGCTGACACTGAAGCTTTCTTT
-	TRBV3-1/TRBV3-2	TRBJ1-4	-	CASRRSFRDKNEKLFF	TGTGCCAGCAGGCGATCCTTCCGGGACAAAAATGAAAAACTGTTTTTT
TRBD2	TRBV28	TRBJ2-1	-	CASSPSGLVYNEQFF	TGTGCCAGCAGTCCCTCGGGACTAGTTTACAATGAGCAGTTCTTC
-	TRBV11-2	TRBJ1-2	-	CASSLGRAEGGYTF	TGTGCCAGCAGCTTAGGACGAGCGGAAGGTGGCTACACCTTC
-	TRBV19	TRBJ2-7	-	CASSIFPGTYEQYF	TGTGCCAGTAGTATTTTCCCAGGGACCTACGAGCAGTACTTC
-	TRBV11-3	TRBJ2-1	-	CASSLRDSTYNEQFF	TGTGCCAGCAGCTTAAGGGACTCGACCTACAATGAGCAGTTCTTC
-	TRBV7-3	TRBJ1-1	-	CASSLKGTTGAFF	TGTGCCAGCAGCTTAAAGGGAACTACGGGGGCTTTCTTT
-	TRBV4-1	TRBJ1-1	few	CASSQDSPNTEAFF	TGCGCCAGCAGCCAGGACAGCCCGAACACTGAAGCTTTCTTT
-	TRBV7-8	TRBJ1-1	-	CASSAGPGTGGTEAFF	TGTGCCAGCAGCGCAGGTCCAGGCACCGGGGGCACTGAAGCTTTCTTT
-	TRBV7-9	TRBJ2-1	few	CASSTRGSSRFNEQFF	TGTGCCAGCAGCACCCGGGGTTCTAGCCGCTTCAATGAGCAGTTCTTC
TRBD2	TRBV28	TRBJ2-7	-	CASSSSGGAYSGEQYF	TGTGCCAGCAGTTCTAGCGGGGGGGCCTACTCGGGTGAGCAGTACTTC
-	TRBV27	TRBJ2-7	-	CASSFVRESSEQYF	TGTGCCAGCAGTTTTGTCAGGGAATCAAGCGAGCAGTACTTC
-	TRBV6-2/TRBV6-3	TRBJ2-5	-	CASSYGPETQYF	TGTGCCAGCAGTTACGGGCCAGAGACCCAGTACTTC
TRBD2	TRBV2	TRBJ2-1	-	CASRHGTSGYNEQFF	TGTGCCAGCAGGCACGGGACTAGCGGCTACAATGAGCAGTTCTTC
TRBD1	TRBV10-3	TRBJ2-2	-	CAISPGTGIWGELFF	TGTGCCATCAGCCCCGGGACAGGGATTTGGGGGGAGCTGTTTTTT
TRBD2	TRBV6-6	TRBJ2-1	once	CASSRPGLAGDYNEQFF	TGTGCCAGCAGTCGACCGGGACTAGCGGGGGACTACAATGAGCAGTTCTTC
-	TRBV6-1	TRBJ1-3	-	CASSELPSSGNTIYF	TGTGCCAGCAGTGAATTGCCGAGCTCTGGAAACACCATATATTTT
-	TRBV4-1	TRBJ1-5	once	CASSQASGDQPQHF	TGCGCCAGCAGCCAAGCCTCGGGGGATCAGCCCCAGCATTTT
-	TRBV19	TRBJ2-7	-	CASTLRGGSYEQYF	TGTGCCAGTACCCTAAGGGGGGGCTCCTACGAGCAGTACTTC
TRBD1	TRBV6-5	TRBJ2-5	-	CASRLTGQGGETQYF	TGTGCCAGCAGACTTACGGGACAGGGAGGGGAGACCCAGTACTTC
TRBD2	TRBV6-5	TRBJ2-3	-	CASSDSGAGRDTQYF	TGTGCCAGTTCCGATAGCGGGGCGGGCAGAGATACGCAGTATTTT